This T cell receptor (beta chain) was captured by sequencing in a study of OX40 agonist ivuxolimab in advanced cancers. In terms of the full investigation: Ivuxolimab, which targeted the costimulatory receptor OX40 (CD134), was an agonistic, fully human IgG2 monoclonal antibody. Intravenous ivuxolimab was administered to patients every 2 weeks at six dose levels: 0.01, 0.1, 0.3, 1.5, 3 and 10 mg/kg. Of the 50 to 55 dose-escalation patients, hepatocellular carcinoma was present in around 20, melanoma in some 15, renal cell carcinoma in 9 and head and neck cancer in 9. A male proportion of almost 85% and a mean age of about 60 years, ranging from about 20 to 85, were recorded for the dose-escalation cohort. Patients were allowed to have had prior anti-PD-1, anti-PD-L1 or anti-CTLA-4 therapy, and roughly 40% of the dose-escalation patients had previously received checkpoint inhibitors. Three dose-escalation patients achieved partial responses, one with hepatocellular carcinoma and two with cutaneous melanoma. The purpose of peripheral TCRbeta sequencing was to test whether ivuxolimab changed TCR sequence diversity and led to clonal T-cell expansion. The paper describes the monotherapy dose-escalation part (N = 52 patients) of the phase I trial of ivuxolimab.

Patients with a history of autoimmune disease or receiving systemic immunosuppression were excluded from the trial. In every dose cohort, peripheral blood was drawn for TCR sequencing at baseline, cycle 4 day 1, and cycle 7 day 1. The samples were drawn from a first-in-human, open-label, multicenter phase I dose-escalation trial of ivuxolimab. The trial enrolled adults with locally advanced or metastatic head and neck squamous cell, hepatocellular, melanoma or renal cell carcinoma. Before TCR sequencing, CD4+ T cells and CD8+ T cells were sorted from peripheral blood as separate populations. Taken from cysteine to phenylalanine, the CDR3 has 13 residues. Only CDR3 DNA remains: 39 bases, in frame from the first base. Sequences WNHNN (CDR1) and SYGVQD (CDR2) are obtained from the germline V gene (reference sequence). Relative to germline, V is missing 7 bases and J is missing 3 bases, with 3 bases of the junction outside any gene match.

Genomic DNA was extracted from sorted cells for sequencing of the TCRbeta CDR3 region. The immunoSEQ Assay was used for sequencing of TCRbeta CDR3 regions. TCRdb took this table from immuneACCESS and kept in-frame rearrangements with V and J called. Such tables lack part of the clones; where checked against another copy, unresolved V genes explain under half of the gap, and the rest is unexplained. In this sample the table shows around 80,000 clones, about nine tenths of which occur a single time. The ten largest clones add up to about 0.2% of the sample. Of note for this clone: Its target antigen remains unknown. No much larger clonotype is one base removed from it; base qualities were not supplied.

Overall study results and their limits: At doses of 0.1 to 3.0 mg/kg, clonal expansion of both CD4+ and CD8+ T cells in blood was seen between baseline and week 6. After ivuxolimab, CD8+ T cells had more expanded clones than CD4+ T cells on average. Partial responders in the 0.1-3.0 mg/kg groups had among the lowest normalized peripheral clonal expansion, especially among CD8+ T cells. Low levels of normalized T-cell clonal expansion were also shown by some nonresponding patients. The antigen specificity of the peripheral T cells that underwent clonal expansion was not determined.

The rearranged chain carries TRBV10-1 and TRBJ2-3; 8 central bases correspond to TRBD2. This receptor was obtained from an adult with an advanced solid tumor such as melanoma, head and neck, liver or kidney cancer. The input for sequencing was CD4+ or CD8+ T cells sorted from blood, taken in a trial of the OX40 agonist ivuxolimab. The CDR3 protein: CASTSGRTDTQYF. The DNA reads TGCGCCAGCACCAGCGGGAGAACAGATACGCAGTATTTT.